A few counts support the clone carrying this TCR delta chain. Its matching antigen is unknown. The data were obtained in a study of Vδ1+ human thymocytes. General study points: Unlike peripheral blood Vdelta1+ controls, thymic delta-chain sequences included about 20% Vdelta2 and few Vdelta3. Many TRG clonotypes were shared between donors; TRD repertoires were essentially private. Thymic TRG and TRD repertoires appeared highly polyclonal. The authors advised highly purified populations and single-cell validation.

The sorted cells were CD3+ Vdelta1+ Vdelta2- thymocytes from alphabeta-depleted thymus. This CDR3 region has 20 residues. From germline, CDR1 is TSWWSYY and CDR2 QGS. The V end was cut by 6 bases, the J end by 7 bases, with 36 bases between. RNA was extracted from the cells and then reverse transcribed. Multiplex PCR used pooled V-gene forward primers and a constant-region reverse primer to amplify CDR3s. TCRdb reprocessed the multiplex PCR reads through CATT. Among around 56,000 delta-chain clones listed, over 13% were seen once. Sequencing used Vdelta1+ gamma-delta thymocytes from the thymus. The subset is: FACS-sorted CD3+ TCRalphabeta- TCRVdelta1+ TCRVdelta2- thymocytes. This sequence was found in a girl less than two years old who had congenital heart surgery. J is TRDJ1 and V is TRDV1; a possible D gene is TRDD3 (5 bases). CDR3 loop: CALGAAGRFQRQGWVGKLIF. CDR3 bases: TGTGCTCTTGGAGCCGCAGGTCGGTTCCAACGACAAGGCTGGGTAGGTAAACTCATCTTT.